A selection of T cell receptor beta chains follows, all from one sample in a study of cytomegalovirus exposure and HLA in healthy donors. Sequenced by immunoSEQ multiplex PCR; TCRdb stores in-frame clones only, minus some. Among some 150,000 clones listed, about two thirds were seen once. Input material: PBMCs. The receptors shown here come from a woman in her 30s in good health and CMV-seronegative. Each CDR3 is given with its conserved first and last residue. Each record gives: D gene, clone size, J gene, V gene, CDR3 DNA, CDR3 protein. The D gene is left open where the match is weak. The size of a clone is reported for some rows only, either as once, few or many, or as a class for expanded clones.

NA,NA,TRBJ2-3,TRBV27,TGTGCCAGCAGCCATCGCCGGGCAGATACGCAGTATTTT,CASSHRRADTQYF
TRBD1,NA,TRBJ2-7,TRBV7-3,TGTGCCAGCAGCCAGGGACAGACCTACGAGCAGTACTTC,CASSQGQTYEQYF
NA,NA,TRBJ2-7,TRBV11-2,TGTGCCAGCAGCTTAGTAGTGGGACAAGAATACGAGCAGTACTTC,CASSLVVGQEYEQYF
TRBD2,NA,TRBJ2-1,TRBV5-4,TGTGCCAGCAGCTTGGCCCCGGGACTAGCGGGAGGGAATCGTCAGTTCTTC,CASSLAPGLAGGNRQFF
NA,once,TRBJ1-2,TRBV30,TGTGCCTGGAACCAACTTAGGGGGGGGGCTGGCTACACCTTC,CAWNQLRGGAGYTF
TRBD1,NA,TRBJ2-5,TRBV6-5,TGTGCCAGCAGCGGACAGGGGGCAGAGACCCAGTACTTC,CASSGQGAETQYF
TRBD1,NA,TRBJ2-7,TRBV7-2,TGTGCCAGCAACCACCGGGACAGGGGTTCCCGGGACCACACCTACGAGCAGTACTTC,CASNHRDRGSRDHTYEQYF
NA,NA,TRBJ2-2,TRBV7-3,TGTGCCAGCAGCCCAGCGGGTGCGGGCACCGGGGAGCTGTTTTTT,CASSPAGAGTGELFF
TRBD1,NA,TRBJ1-6,TRBV4-3,TGCGCCAGTGGACAGGACTCCTATAATTCACCCCTCCACTTT,CASGQDSYNSPLHF
TRBD1,NA,TRBJ1-4,TRBV5-1,TGCGCCAGCAGCTTGCAGGGGGTCGCAACTAATGAAAAACTGTTTTTT,CASSLQGVATNEKLFF
NA,NA,TRBJ2-7,TRBV6-5,TGTGCCAGCAGCCCTGACACGCGCTACGAGCAGTACTTC,CASSPDTRYEQYF
NA,NA,TRBJ1-3,TRBV25-1,TGTGCCAGCAGTGTATCTGGAAACACCATATATTTT,CASSVSGNTIYF
TRBD1,NA,TRBJ2-7,TRBV6-5,TGTGCCAGCAGTTACTTCCCCGGACAGGCCTACGAGCAGTACTTC,CASSYFPGQAYEQYF
NA,NA,TRBJ1-3,TRBV4-1,TGCGCCAGCAGCCAAGTGCCCACGCGTCCCATCTCTGGAAACACCATATATTTT,CASSQVPTRPISGNTIYF
TRBD1,NA,TRBJ2-7,TRBV27,TGTGCCAGCAGACCCGTCGGGACAGTTTCCTACGAGCAGTACTTC,CASRPVGTVSYEQYF
NA,NA,TRBJ1-6,TRBV15,TGTGCCACCAGCAACGAGGACTTCTATAGTTCACCCCTCCACTTT,CATSNEDFYSSPLHF
TRBD1,NA,TRBJ1-1,TRBV18,TGTGCCAGCTCACTTGGACAGGGCTGGACTGAAGCTTTCTTT,CASSLGQGWTEAFF
NA,NA,TRBJ1-1,TRBV19,TGTGCCAGTAGTAACAGAGCCCGGAACACTGAAGCTTTCTTT,CASSNRARNTEAFF
TRBD2,NA,TRBJ2-7,TRBV4-1,TGCGCCAGCAGCTCCCTTTCCGGGACTAGCGGGACCCTTTACGAGCAGTACTTC,CASSSLSGTSGTLYEQYF
TRBD2,NA,TRBJ2-1,TRBV4-3,TGCGCCAGTCGGCTAGCGGGGGGAAATGAGCAGTTCTTC,CASRLAGGNEQFF
NA,NA,TRBJ2-7,TRBV27,TGTGCCAGCACCGCATCGGGCAGGGTAGGTGAGCAGTACTTC,CASTASGRVGEQYF
TRBD2,NA,TRBJ2-1,TRBV7-2,TGTGCCAGCAGCTCCACTAGCGGGATCTACAATGAGCAGTTCTTC,CASSSTSGIYNEQFF
NA,NA,TRBJ2-7,TRBV11-2,TGTGCCAGCAGCCCGACAGCGCCCCTTCCCTACGAGCAGTACTTC,CASSPTAPLPYEQYF
TRBD1,NA,TRBJ2-1,TRBV19,TGTGCCAGTAGTGCCCCCGAGACAGGGAATGGCGATGAGCAGTTCTTC,CASSAPETGNGDEQFF
TRBD1,few,TRBJ1-3,TRBV7-2,TGTGCCAGCAGCTTAGGGGACAGCCGGAACACCATATATTTT,CASSLGDSRNTIYF
NA,NA,TRBJ2-5,TRBV5-1,TGCGCCAGCAGCTTGGCCGGGCAGACGGGAGTGGAGACCCAGTACTTC,CASSLAGQTGVETQYF
TRBD2,NA,TRBJ2-7,TRBV5-1,TGCGCCAGCAGCTTGGCGCCAAATAGCGGGGGAGGCGACGAGCAGTACTTC,CASSLAPNSGGGDEQYF
NA,NA,TRBJ2-2,TRBV11-1,TGTGCCAGCAGCCCAGGGGCCGGGGAGCTGTTTTTT,CASSPGAGELFF
TRBD1,few,TRBJ1-2,TRBV27,TGTGCCAGCGGCCGGGCAGGGGGTGGTTCCGACTATGGCTACACCTTC,CASGRAGGGSDYGYTF
NA,NA,TRBJ2-1,TRBV4-2,TGTGCCAGCAGCCAAGTGCAGGGCCTCAATGAGCAGTTCTTC,CASSQVQGLNEQFF
TRBD1,once,TRBJ2-7,TRBV27,TGTGCCAGCAGTCCGACAACAGGGGACCAGTACTTC,CASSPTTGDQYF
NA,NA,TRBJ1-1,TRBV18,TGTGCCAGCTCACCACCGAGGGAGACCCCGGGGGAAGCTTTCTTT,CASSPPRETPGEAFF